Each of the 3 T cell receptor beta chains below was sequenced from the same sample in a study of cytomegalovirus exposure and HLA in healthy donors. A multiplex PCR was run with 60 Vbeta primers and 13 Jbeta primers. Produced via immunoSEQ multiplex PCR; TCRdb's table is partial and in-frame only. The sample holds 140,000 to 150,000 clones; approximately 78% are singletons and the top ten take roughly 4%. The specimen was PBMCs. Receptors originate from a woman in her thirties or forties in good health and CMV-seropositive.

This chain joins TRBV6-1 and TRBJ1-6, with 7 positions matching TRBD1. Germline-derived CDR1 and CDR2 are MNHNS and SASEGT. Trimming took 2 bases from V and 7 from J; bases not matched to a gene: 8. The CDR3 is 16 residues long. The CDR3 bases are TGTGCCAGCAGTGAAAACGGGGGACAGCTAAATTCACCCCTCCACTTT. Translation gives CASSENGGQLNSPLHF.

The V call is TRBV6-6, the J call TRBJ1-5; 8 bases map to TRBD1. Trimming cost V 5 bases and J 5 bases; bases outside gene matches: 8. Per the germline V gene, CDR1 is MNHNY and CDR2 is SVGAGI (reference sequence). The CDR3 has 15 amino acids. This CDR3 reads CASSRTGTVDQPQHF. Here the CDR3 DNA reads TGTGCCAGCAGTAGGACAGGGACGGTGGATCAGCCCCAGCATTTT.

V gene TRBV11-2 combines with J gene TRBJ2-3, with 9 bases identical to TRBD1. The CDR3 is made up of 14 amino acids. CDR1 SGHAT and CDR2 FQNNGV come from the germline V gene. Germline trimming cut 8 bases from V and 3 bases from J; bases unmatched to any gene: 6. The CDR3 sequence is CASARDRETDTQYF. The CDR3 DNA follows: TGTGCCAGCGCCCGGGACAGGGAAACAGATACGCAGTATTTT.